This T cell receptor (beta chain) was observed in a study of blood T cell repertoires in COVID-19. Study context: Donors in the United States, Italy and Spain gave samples during acute or convalescent COVID-19. PBMCs, B-cell-depleted T cells, or T cells were the source of the cDNA or gDNA that made up the material.

Per the authors' pipeline: For nucleated cells, counts were estimated from reference gene primer amplification. Assay used: immunoSEQ multiplex PCR; TCRdb lists only in-frame clones, some missing. V, J and clone size are those of that table, while D and trimming were read from the DNA. The sample has 150,000 to 200,000 clones, about 88% seen once. Per the germline V gene, CDR1 is KGHDR and CDR2 is SFDVKD. This CDR3 is 15 amino acids long. V dropped 3 bases and J dropped 4 bases, with 14 bases sitting between them. This sequence was found in a human donor in a cohort sampled during active COVID-19. The rearrangement joins TRBV24-1 to TRBJ2-5, with D tentatively TRBD2 (5 bases). Input material: peripheral blood. The CDR3 DNA is TGTGCCACCAGTGATCCTCGGACTGCTGGAGAGACCCAGTACTTC. Translating gives CATSDPRTAGETQYF.